This T cell receptor beta chain was captured in a study of blood T cells in healthy people across ages. Study-level information: For every two T cells, template switching captured about one barcoded beta molecule.

V was pared by 1 base and J by 5 bases, with 11 bases between. CDR3 length: 13 amino acids. CDR1 and CDR2 (germline): DFQATT, SNEGSKA (reference sequence). Each donor's blood draw was around 9.2 milliliters of peripheral blood. In the case of this clonotype: Its antigen is currently unknown.

Study-level points and caveats: Long-lived and aged donors differed, with more naive CD4+ cells and higher diversity in the long-lived. TCR beta diversity was tightly associated with the proportion of naive T cells.

Using a J-beta primer mix together with a sample-barcoded 5' primer, a second PCR was run for roughly 7 to 11 cycles. Via MiXCR, TCRdb re-called the 5' RACE reads, giving one row per CDR3 protein. The sample holds under 2 million distinct CDR3 sequences, about 31% seen once. Specimen: blood. The chain has TRBV20-1 and TRBJ2-5, with D possibly being TRBD1 (5 bases). The source is a woman aged 25 to 39 in good health. CDR3 DNA: TGCAGTGCTAGAGGGTCCGCAGGGGAGACCCAGTACTTC. Encoded protein: CSARGSAGETQYF.